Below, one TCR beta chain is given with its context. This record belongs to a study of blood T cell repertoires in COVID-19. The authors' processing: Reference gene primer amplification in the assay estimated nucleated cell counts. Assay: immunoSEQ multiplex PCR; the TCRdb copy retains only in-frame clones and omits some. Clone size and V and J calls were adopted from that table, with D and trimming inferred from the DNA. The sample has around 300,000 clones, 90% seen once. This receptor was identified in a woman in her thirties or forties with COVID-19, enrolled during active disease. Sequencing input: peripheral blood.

The CDR3 DNA is TGTGCCAGCAGCTTAGGGCCAGAGCAGGGCCGCTCCTACGAGCAGTACTTC. Translation: CASSLGPEQGRSYEQYF. The genes are TRBV7-2 and TRBJ2-7, with D possibly being TRBD1 (5 bases). The CDR3 is 17 residues long. Trimming left V 1 base short and J 0 bases short, with 16 bases between. Germline CDR1 SGHTA, CDR2 FQGNSA. Full variable domain (remainder filled in from reference TRBV7-2 and TRBJ2-7): GAGVSQSPSNKVTEKGKDVELRCDPISGHTALYWYRQSLGQGLEFLIYFQGNSAPDKSGLPSDRFSAERTGGSVSTLTIQRTQQEDSAVYLCASSLGPEQGRSYEQYFGPGTRLTVT.